This is a list of T cell receptor beta chains from one sample in a study of T cells after yellow fever vaccination. TCRdb fed the 5' RACE reads into MiXCR, producing one record per CDR3 protein. This table has 150,000 to 200,000 distinct CDR3 sequences, 6% to 7.5% appearing once. Specimen: CD4+ T cells sorted from PBMCs, collected 5 days after the first yellow fever vaccination. The origin of the receptors is a man between 18 and 35 years old who received the YFV17D yellow fever vaccine. Both conserved end residues are part of each CDR3.

j_call v_call cdr3_aa
TRBJ2-5 TRBV9 CASSDLSGGDQETQYF
TRBJ2-7 TRBV11-2 CASSLQGHEQYF
TRBJ2-3 TRBV20-1 CSARTGQGADTQYF
TRBJ1-1 TRBV20-1 CSAQRGGSGDTEAFF
TRBJ2-1 TRBV28 CASRRTVYYNEQFF
TRBJ1-3 TRBV4-3 CASSPRTEINTIYF
TRBJ1-3 TRBV4-2 CASSQGNGGPAIYF
TRBJ2-1 TRBV9 CASSAGPRNEQFF
TRBJ2-2 TRBV19 CASSMRGNTGELFF
TRBJ1-1 TRBV7-9 CASRPQGQNTEAFF
TRBJ2-3 TRBV19 CASMGGLVGTDTQYF
TRBJ2-3 TRBV27 CASSPRPSTDTQYF
TRBJ2-3 TRBV18 CASSPPTANTQYF
TRBJ2-3 TRBV7-6 CASSFNRLDTQYF
TRBJ2-1 TRBV19 CASSTRVWGNEQFF
TRBJ1-1 TRBV6-2/TRBV6-3 CASSYWDFTEAFF
TRBJ1-2 TRBV6-5 CASSSPRIYGYTF
TRBJ2-1 TRBV2 CATGGLAVTVGEQFF
TRBJ2-2 TRBV7-9 CASSSGQSNTGELFF
TRBJ1-5 TRBV7-2 CASSSRGGQPQHF
TRBJ1-5 TRBV6-2/TRBV6-3 CASRPPTGFNQPQHF
TRBJ2-1 TRBV10-3 CAISGPPAGGGNEQFF
TRBJ1-6 TRBV6-5 CASIYRTGGLGSPLHF
TRBJ2-1 TRBV7-3 CASSLNPLGEQFF
TRBJ1-2 TRBV5-1 CASSPSTSRRTF
TRBJ2-2 TRBV6-2/TRBV6-3 CASSYSGTSGGWNTGELFF
TRBJ2-2 TRBV11-2 CASSYRGRELFF
TRBJ1-5 TRBV19 CASNRQGYQPQHF
TRBJ2-2 TRBV20-1 CSAPGQGKGELFF
TRBJ1-5 TRBV20-1 CSAHEGPGGPQHF
TRBJ2-5 TRBV11-2 CASSLEVRRETQYF
TRBJ2-2 TRBV19 CASSSYTNTGELFF
TRBJ2-5 TRBV7-7 CASSPTPGPSGETQYF
TRBJ2-2 TRBV5-1 CASSSGVLLPGELFF
TRBJ2-1 TRBV27 CASSGSGQGYGEQFF
TRBJ1-1 TRBV20-1 CSAIRTENTEAFF
TRBJ2-1 TRBV11-1 CASSPGKGGSNEQFF
TRBJ2-7 TRBV7-2 CASSTNWGEYEQYF
TRBJ2-3 TRBV12-3/TRBV12-4 CASSGTTYMGDTQYF
TRBJ2-7 TRBV12-3/TRBV12-4 CASSFRPLDYEQYF
TRBJ2-7 TRBV4-3 CASSQETTRQRYYEQYF
TRBJ2-7 TRBV12-3/TRBV12-4 CASSLPGRPLREQYF
TRBJ1-2 TRBV6-1 CASGTAFTNYGYTF
TRBJ2-2 TRBV10-1 CASSGPGTPTGELFF
TRBJ2-1 TRBV11-1 CASSLAGEYNEQFF
TRBJ1-5 TRBV7-2 CASSSQGADGNQPQHF
TRBJ2-3 TRBV7-9 CAHFEAGNTDTQYF
TRBJ1-5 TRBV20-1 CSAILGTGALGQPQHF
TRBJ2-3 TRBV5-1 CASSLRQGFTDTQYF
TRBJ2-3 TRBV5-1 CASSLVAAADTQYF